These 2 T cell receptor beta chains share one sample of origin, sequenced in a study of cytomegalovirus exposure and HLA in healthy donors. Primers included in the PCR were 60 Vbeta and 13 Jbeta primers. The assay was immunoSEQ multiplex PCR, and TCRdb's table has in-frame clones only and misses some. The sample yields some 170,000 clones, about 69% seen once. Sequenced: PBMCs. These receptors were taken from a human donor in good health.

V gene TRBV5-1 combines with J gene TRBJ1-3; D unclear. This CDR3 contains 15 residues. The ends were cut back, 4 bases at V and 0 bases at J, with 11 bases in the middle. The germline V gene encodes CDR1 SGHRS and CDR2 YFSETQ. As DNA, the CDR3 is TGCGCCAGCAGCCCTGCCCCAGGCTCTGGAAACACCATATATTTT. Its translation is CASSPAPGSGNTIYF.

This chain uses TRBV5-1 with TRBJ1-5, with D unresolved. This CDR3 region has 13 residues. V dropped 0 bases and J dropped 7 bases, with 8 bases sitting between them. Germline CDR1 SGHRS, CDR2 YFSETQ. The CDR3 DNA sequence: TGCGCCAGCAGCTTGGGAGGCGCGCAGCCCCAGCATTTT. The encoded protein is CASSLGGAQPQHF.